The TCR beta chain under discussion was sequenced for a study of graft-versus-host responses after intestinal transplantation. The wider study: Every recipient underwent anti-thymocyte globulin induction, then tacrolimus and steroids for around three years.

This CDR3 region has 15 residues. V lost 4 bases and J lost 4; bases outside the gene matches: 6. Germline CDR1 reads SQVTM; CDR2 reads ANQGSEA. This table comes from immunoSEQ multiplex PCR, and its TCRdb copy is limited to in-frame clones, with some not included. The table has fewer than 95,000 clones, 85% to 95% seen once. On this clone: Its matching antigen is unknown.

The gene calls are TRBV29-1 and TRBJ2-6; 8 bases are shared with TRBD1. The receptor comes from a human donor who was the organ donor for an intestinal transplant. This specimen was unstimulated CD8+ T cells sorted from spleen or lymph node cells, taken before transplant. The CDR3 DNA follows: TGCAGCGTTGTAACAGGGGGGAACGGGGCCAACGTCCTGACTTTC. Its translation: CSVVTGGNGANVLTF.